What follows are 29 T cell receptor beta chains derived from one specimen sequenced in a study of beta chain features in type 1 diabetes. Study-wide findings and caveats: Type 1 diabetes patients had TCRB CDR3s that were shorter (moderately but significantly so) in all four CD4+ subsets.

Reverse transcribing all isolated RNA meant expressed TCRB transcripts were sequenced. Profiled with immunoSEQ multiplex PCR; TCRdb holds only in-frame clones, not every one. This sample has 50,000 or so clones, with less than 55% found just once. For these TCRs, the target antigens are not known. The sample consisted of Tregs from blood. These receptors were obtained from a man aged 30 to 45 with type 1 diabetes.

This clone was found a few times. The chain carries TRBV6-1 and TRBJ2-5; the D is unclear. Germline CDR1 reads MNHNS; CDR2 reads SASEGT. Trimming shortened V by 6 bases and J by 5 bases, and 10 bases separated the two germline ends. The CDR3 contains 12 residues. CDR3 protein: CASSYAWETQYF. DNA of the CDR3: TGTGCCAGCAGCTACGCCTGGGAGACCCAGTACTTC.

CDR3 nucleotide sequence: TGCGCCAGCAGCCAGAACACCCATGAGCAGTTCTTC. It codes for CASSQNTHEQFF. The rearrangement links TRBV4-1 to TRBJ2-1; D uncertain. The CDR3 runs to 12 residues. Trimming stripped 3 bases from V and 8 bases from J, with 8 bases between. The germline CDR1 and CDR2 sequences are MGHRA and YSYEKL.

This clone was observed a handful of times. The chain uses TRBV11-2 and TRBJ2-5; 12 nucleotides line up with TRBD1. Germline values: CDR1 SGHAT, CDR2 FQNNGV. The CDR3 contains 13 residues. V lost 4 bases, J lost 9 bases, and 3 bases stayed unmatched. This CDR3 reads CASSSGQGAAQYF. In DNA, the CDR3 is TGTGCCAGCAGCTCGGGACAGGGGGCGGCCCAGTACTTC.

In this sample, this clone turned up once. The chain combines TRBV7-3 with TRBJ2-7, with 7 nucleotides matching TRBD1. The CDR3 is 14 amino acids. The junction had 4 bases not matched to a gene; V was cut back by 0 bases and J by 5 bases. Germline V gene sequence: CDR1 SGHTA, CDR2 FQGTGA. The CDR3 is CASSLTSGGHEQYF. The CDR3 region has the DNA TGTGCCAGCAGCTTAACCTCAGGGGGACACGAGCAGTACTTC. Complete variable domain (other parts from reference TRBV7-3 and TRBJ2-7): GAGVSQTPSNKVTEKGKYVELRCDPISGHTALYWYRQSLGQGPEFLIYFQGTGAADDSGLPNDRFFAVRPEGSVSTLKIQRTERGDSAVYLCASSLTSGGHEQYFGPGTRLTVT.

The sample holds one count of this clone. V and J are TRBV7-8 and TRBJ2-1, with a weak D call TRBD1 (5 bases). The germline V gene encodes CDR1 SGHVS and CDR2 FQNEAQ. V dropped 1 base and J dropped 7 bases, with 11 bases sitting between them. The CDR3 has 14 amino acids. The CDR3 protein is CASSLVTKGNEQFF. The CDR3 coding sequence is TGTGCCAGCAGCTTAGTAACGAAGGGGAATGAGCAGTTCTTC.

The V call is TRBV27, the J call TRBJ2-5; perhaps TRBD2 as D (6 bases). Germline-derived CDR1 and CDR2 are MNHEY and SMNVEV (reference sequence). There are 14 residues in the CDR3. V gave up 5 bases and J gave up 5 bases, with 15 bases separating them. CDR3 DNA: TGTGCCAGCAGTGGGAGGTCCAGTATGGAGACCCAGTACTTC. It is translated as CASSGRSSMETQYF.

This clone is medium-sized in the sample. V is TRBV6-5 and J is TRBJ1-4; D is uncertain. The CDR3 is 14 amino acids. Trimming left V 5 bases short and J 6 bases short, with 13 bases between. Per the germline V gene, CDR1 is MNHEY and CDR2 is SVGAGI. CDR3 in amino acids: CASSQSHGDEKLFF. CDR3 in DNA: TGTGCCAGCAGTCAATCCCACGGGGATGAAAAACTGTTTTTT.

This chain links TRBV7-2 with TRBJ2-3; no clear D gene. The V gene's germline CDR1 is SGHTA and CDR2 FQGNSA. V lost 2 bases and J lost 1, with 10 bases in between. CDR3 length: 15 residues. The CDR3 DNA is TGTGCCAGCAGCTTATACGGAGCCCGCACAGATACGCAGTATTTT. It codes for CASSLYGARTDTQYF.

This chain connects TRBV9 to TRBJ2-1, with TRBD2 matching over 7 bases. The germline gives CDR1 SGDLS, CDR2 YYNGEE. V shed 3 bases and J 1 base; nucleotides not matched to a gene: 13. The CDR3 has 18 residues. CDR3 sequence: CASSEDPGGRLSYNEQFF. In DNA, the CDR3 is TGTGCCAGCAGCGAGGATCCTGGCGGGAGATTGTCCTACAATGAGCAGTTCTTC.

V usage is TRBV2 and J usage is TRBJ2-7, with 9 bases aligning to TRBD2. Germline trimming cut 5 bases from V and 1 base from J; bases unmatched to any gene: 6. The CDR3 loop spans 15 amino acids. Germline CDR1 reads SNHLY; CDR2 reads FYNNEI. This chain's CDR3 is CASSIRGLASYEQYF. DNA of the CDR3: TGTGCCAGCAGTATCCGGGGACTAGCTTCCTACGAGCAGTACTTC. Together with reference TRBV2 and TRBJ2-7, the CDR3 gives the full variable domain: EPEVTQTPSHQVTQMGQEVILRCVPISNHLYFYWYRQILGQKVEFLVSFYNNEISEKSEIFDDQFSVERPDGSNFTLKIRSTKLEDSAMYFCASSIRGLASYEQYFGPGTRLTVT.

This clone was counted only a few times. V usage is TRBV2 and J usage is TRBJ2-3; 7 bases are shared with TRBD1. The germline CDR1 and CDR2 sequences are SNHLY and FYNNEI. The CDR3 length is 15 residues. Trimming took 6 bases from V and 3 from J; bases not matched to a gene: 9. For the CDR3, the DNA is TGTGCCAGCAGATACACAGGGGCCGGGACAGATACGCAGTATTTT. It yields the protein CASRYTGAGTDTQYF.

V gene TRBV28 combines with J gene TRBJ1-1, with a weak D call TRBD1 (5 bases). Trimming left V 7 bases short and J 5 bases short, with 14 bases between. The CDR3 has 13 residues. The germline V gene encodes CDR1 MDHEN and CDR2 SYDVKM. CDR3 amino acids: CASKGLEGTEAFF. The CDR3 coding sequence is TGTGCCAGCAAGGGCCTGGAGGGGACTGAAGCTTTCTTT.

The gene calls are TRBV28 and TRBJ2-1; 8 nucleotides agree with TRBD2. In germline, CDR1 is MDHEN, CDR2 SYDVKM. J was trimmed by 0 bases and V by 2 bases; bases with no gene match: 9. This CDR3 has 18 amino acids. This chain's CDR3 is CASSLRRWGTSSYNEQFF. The DNA of the CDR3 is TGTGCCAGCAGTTTAAGGCGGTGGGGGACTAGCTCCTACAATGAGCAGTTCTTC.

The rearrangement uses TRBV4-3 and TRBJ1-1; 8 nucleotides align to TRBD1. The length of the CDR3 is 14 residues. The ends lost 0 bases at V and 7 bases at J; junction bases unmatched: 4. Germline loops: CDR1 LGHNA, CDR2 YSLEER. In DNA form, the CDR3 reads TGCGCCAGCAGCCAAGACAGGGGGCAAAGTGAAGCTTTCTTT. Protein: CASSQDRGQSEAFF.

The rearrangement uses TRBV27 and TRBJ2-7, with 7 bases matching TRBD2. CDR1 and CDR2 from the germline V gene are MNHEY and SMNVEV (reference sequence). Trimming removed 2 bases from V and 0 bases from J; junction bases left unmatched: 19. The CDR3 totals 20 residues. The CDR3 sequence: CASSLRSQGRGVQSSYEQYF. CDR3 bases: TGTGCCAGCAGTTTACGTTCTCAGGGCCGGGGGGTTCAAAGCTCCTACGAGCAGTACTTC.

This clone was counted between two and nine times. This chain links TRBV4-1 with TRBJ2-2, with D maybe TRBD2 (6 bases). Germline values: CDR1 MGHRA, CDR2 YSYEKL. CDR3 length equals 18 residues. The V gene lost 0 bases and the J gene lost 5 bases, with 19 bases spanning the gap. DNA for the CDR3: TGCGCCAGCAGCCAAGATAGAAGGGCCCTGGGGAGGACCGGGGAGCTGTTTTTT. As protein: CASSQDRRALGRTGELFF.

The rearrangement uses TRBV18 and TRBJ1-5; 12 bases are a match to TRBD1. The germline gives CDR1 KGHSH, CDR2 LQKENI. With 2 bases clipped from V and 5 bases from J, the junction kept 1 base outside the gene matches. The CDR3 covers 15 residues. CDR3 DNA sequence: TGTGCCAGCTCACCAGGGACAGGGGGCCATCAGCCCCAGCATTTT. It codes for CASSPGTGGHQPQHF.

This clone was observed a few times. This sequence joins TRBV30 and TRBJ1-5; 7 positions agree with TRBD1. J gave up 7 bases and V 3 bases, and 6 bases lay outside the gene matches. Germline V lookup: CDR1 GTSNPN, CDR2 SVGIG (reference sequence). This CDR3 contains 13 residues. The CDR3 bases are TGTGCCTGGAGCGAGCAGGGGGGACAGCCCCAGCATTTT. Amino acid sequence: CAWSEQGGQPQHF. The full variable domain, with the rest looked up from reference TRBV30 and TRBJ1-5, is SQTIHQWPATLVQPVGSPLSLECTVEGTSNPNLYWYRQAAGRGLQLLFYSVGIGQISSEVPQNLSASRPQDRQFILSSKKLLLSDSGFYLCAWSEQGGQPQHFGDGTRLSIL.

J is TRBJ2-1 and V is TRBV5-1, with TRBD2 matching over 12 bases. The germline gives CDR1 SGHRS, CDR2 YFSETQ. Germline trimming cut 1 base from V and 2 bases from J; bases unmatched to any gene: 4. CDR3 length equals 17 residues. Here the CDR3 reads CASSLFTSGRTYNEQFF. The CDR3 nucleotides read TGCGCCAGCAGCTTGTTCACTAGCGGGAGGACCTACAATGAGCAGTTCTTC.

This clone is classed as medium-sized. The rearrangement joins TRBV19 to TRBJ2-5, with 10 bases identical to TRBD2. Germline V gene data show CDR1 as LNHDA and CDR2 as SQIVND (reference sequence). V was pared by 5 bases and J by 5 bases, with 5 bases of the junction left unmatched. CDR3 size: 14 residues. As DNA, the CDR3 is TGTGCCAGTAGTCCGGGGACTAGCGCTGAGACCCAGTACTTC. Its translation: CASSPGTSAETQYF.

This rearrangement joins TRBV4-2 to TRBJ2-7, with TRBD2 identical over 9 bases. V lost 0 bases to trimming and J lost 7 bases; unmatched junction nucleotides: 16. Germline V gene lookup returns CDR1 LGHNA and CDR2 YNFKEQ. This CDR3 is built from 18 residues. The CDR3 DNA is TGTGCCAGCAGCCAAGATATTAGTACCGTTAGCGGGAGTGATGAGCAGTACTTC. Protein: CASSQDISTVSGSDEQYF.

In this sample, this clone turned up a few times. The V call is TRBV7-3, the J call TRBJ1-1; D not resolved. Trimming cost V 1 base and J 1 base, with 22 bases left between them. This CDR3 contains 19 residues. CDR1 is SGHTA and CDR2 is FQGTGA in the germline V gene. CDR3 in DNA: TGTGCCAGCAGCTTAATCCCAGGCAACCCTGCGACTACGAACACTGAAGCTTTCTTT. Amino acids: CASSLIPGNPATTNTEAFF.

This clone was counted a few times. The chain recombines TRBV10-3 with TRBJ1-1; 9 positions match TRBD1. The CDR3 totals 14 residues. CDR1 is ENHRY and CDR2 is SYGVKD in the germline V gene. Unmatched junction bases numbered 2, after V lost 4 bases and J lost 2 bases. The CDR3 region has the DNA TGTGCCATCAGTGTGGACAGGGGTAACACTGAAGCTTTCTTT. Translation gives CAISVDRGNTEAFF.

This clone showed up just a few times. V usage is TRBV5-1 and J usage is TRBJ2-5; TRBD2 is a possible D gene (6 bases). The CDR3 has 15 residues. V dropped 0 bases and J dropped 1 base, with 10 bases sitting between them. Germline CDR1 SGHRS, CDR2 YFSETQ. The DNA for the CDR3 is TGCGCCAGCAGCTTGGGTGGCGGGACCCAAGAGACCCAGTACTTC. Its translation is CASSLGGGTQETQYF.

V and J are TRBV10-3 and TRBJ2-7; possibly TRBD2 for D (7 bases). The V end was cut by 8 bases, the J end by 2 bases, with 16 bases between. Germline V lookup: CDR1 ENHRY, CDR2 SYGVKD. The CDR3 spans 14 residues. CDR3 loop: CAIRGAGSPYEQYF. CDR3 in DNA: TGTGCCATCCGGGGGGCAGGGTCTCCCTACGAGCAGTACTTC.

The chain couples TRBV10-3 to TRBJ2-4, with TRBD1 identical over 7 bases. The junction had 4 bases not matched to a gene; V was cut back by 0 bases and J by 5 bases. Looked up from germline, CDR1 is ENHRY and CDR2 is SYGVKD. There are 15 residues in the CDR3. Written as DNA, the CDR3 is TGTGCCATCAGTGAGTCGCCAGGGGGAGAAAACATTCAGTACTTC. It encodes CAISESPGGENIQYF.

V and J are TRBV19 and TRBJ2-6; D is possibly TRBD2 (6 bases). CDR1 is LNHDA and CDR2 is SQIVND in the germline V gene (reference sequence). The CDR3 spans 19 residues. V was shortened by 7 bases and J by 0 bases, with 22 bases between the two germline ends. CDR3 nucleotide sequence: TGTGCCAGTACTGCACTCACGGGGGTTCGCAGCTCTGGGGCCAACGTCCTGACTTTC. Its translation is CASTALTGVRSSGANVLTF.

This chain links TRBV19 with TRBJ1-1; the match to TRBD1 covers 9 bases. Germline CDR1 is LNHDA and CDR2 is SQIVND (reference sequence). V was pared by 5 bases and J by 4 bases, with 8 bases of the junction left unmatched. The length of the CDR3 is 15 residues. The CDR3 region is CASSLTGTGSTEAFF. CDR3 DNA sequence: TGTGCCAGTAGTCTCACCGGGACAGGGAGCACTGAAGCTTTCTTT.

The rearrangement joins TRBV2 to TRBJ2-1, with 10 nucleotides matching TRBD2. The germline V gene has CDR1 SNHLY and CDR2 FYNNEI. V lost 6 bases and J lost 5; bases outside the gene matches: 4. The CDR3 is 14 residues long. In nucleotides, the CDR3 is TGTGCCAGCAGGGATACTAGCGGGAACAATGAGCAGTTCTTC. It encodes CASRDTSGNNEQFF.